The 24 T cell receptor beta chains below were found in one sample sequenced in a study of blood T cell repertoires in COVID-19. Produced via immunoSEQ multiplex PCR; TCRdb's table is partial and in-frame only. The profile covers roughly 70,000 clones, with under 85% appearing a single time and 15% taken by the ten largest. Sequencing was done on a sample of peripheral blood. The receptors derive from a man between 60 and 75 years old with COVID-19, enrolled during active disease.

The J gene is TRBJ2-2, the V gene TRBV9, with D possibly matching TRBD1 (6 bases). This CDR3 comprises 14 residues. Per the germline V gene, CDR1 is SGDLS and CDR2 is YYNGEE. Trimming shortened V by 0 bases and J by 6 bases, and 9 bases separated the two germline ends. This CDR3 reads CASSVGGGPGELFF. CDR3 nucleotides: TGTGCCAGCAGCGTAGGAGGGGGTCCCGGGGAGCTGTTTTTT.

This clone has a handful of counts. The V call is TRBV18, the J call TRBJ1-5, with unresolved D. CDR3 size: 13 residues. V lost 5 bases and J lost 5, with 10 bases in between. CDR1 is KGHSH and CDR2 is LQKENI in the germline V gene. This CDR3 is CASSDGPDQPQHF. The CDR3 DNA is TGTGCCAGCTCAGATGGGCCAGATCAGCCCCAGCATTTT.

J is TRBJ1-6 and V is TRBV11-2, with a weak D call TRBD1 (5 bases). The germline V gene has CDR1 SGHAT and CDR2 FQNNGV. The CDR3 contains 15 residues. The ends were cut back, 2 bases at V and 3 bases at J, with 8 bases in the middle. The DNA for the CDR3 is TGTGCCAGCAGCTTACAGGGAGGCTATAATTCACCCCTCCACTTT. Translated: CASSLQGGYNSPLHF.

This chain links TRBV5-4 with TRBJ2-2, with TRBD1 matching over 8 bases. Trimming removed 0 bases from V and 4 bases from J; junction bases left unmatched: 5. Per germline, CDR1 SGHNT and CDR2 YYREEE (reference sequence). The CDR3 spans 16 residues. The CDR3 DNA is TGTGCCAGCAGCTTGGGGCCGGGACAGGTCACCGGGGAGCTGTTTTTT. This codes for CASSLGPGQVTGELFF.

This chain uses TRBV7-9 with TRBJ1-4; TRBD1 agrees at 9 bases. The length of the CDR3 is 14 residues. The ends lost 3 bases at V and 8 bases at J; junction bases unmatched: 4. Germline CDR1 reads SEHNR; CDR2 reads FQNEAQ (reference sequence). CDR3 nucleotides: TGTGCCAGCAGCTTGGGGACAGGGTCCGAAAAACTGTTTTTT. Amino acids: CASSLGTGSEKLFF.

The gene calls are TRBV7-9 and TRBJ2-7, with 10 bases fitting TRBD2. The CDR3 runs 17 residues. Germline assignment: CDR1 SEHNR and CDR2 FQNEAQ (reference sequence). V trimming: 5 bases; J trimming: 1 base; junction bases outside the gene matches: 11. CDR3 in DNA: TGTGCCAGCAGCCCCCCAGCGGGAGGGCCAAGGTCCTACGAGCAGTACTTC. It yields the protein CASSPPAGGPRSYEQYF.

The chain has TRBV16 and TRBJ1-2, with 9 bases matching TRBD1. The CDR3 totals 14 residues. Trimming took 2 bases from V and 8 from J; bases not matched to a gene: 6. Germline values: CDR1 KGHSY, CDR2 FQNENV. CDR3 nucleotide sequence: TGTGCCAGCAGCCAAGGGACAGGGTTCGGCGGCTACACCTTC. Its protein is CASSQGTGFGGYTF.

The genes are TRBV9 and TRBJ2-2; a possible D gene is TRBD2 (7 bases). The CDR3 sequence is 16 residues long. The germline V gene encodes CDR1 SGDLS and CDR2 YYNGEE. Trimming left V 4 bases short and J 6 bases short, with 19 bases between. CDR3 protein: CASSPRTRGGAGELFF. The CDR3 DNA follows: TGTGCCAGCAGCCCCCGGACTAGAGGGGGGGCCGGGGAGCTGTTTTTT. The full variable domain, rest sourced from reference TRBV9 and TRBJ2-2, is DSGVTQTPKHLITATGQRVTLRCSPRSGDLSVYWYQQSLDQGLQFLIQYYNGEERAKGNILERFSAQQFPDLHSELNLSSLELGDSALYFCASSPRTRGGAGELFFGEGSRLTVL.

The rearrangement uses TRBV6-6 and TRBJ2-7; the D gene is possibly TRBD1 (8 bases). Germline lookup yields CDR1 MNHNY and CDR2 SVGAGI (reference sequence). V lost 5 bases and J lost 3, with 14 bases in between. CDR3 size: 14 residues. The CDR3 loop reads CASSGQGGIYEQYF. CDR3 nucleotides: TGTGCCAGCAGTGGACAGGGAGGGATCTACGAGCAGTACTTC.

This chain joins TRBV9 and TRBJ2-1; a possible D gene is TRBD2 (6 bases). V lost 5 bases and J lost 5, with 23 bases in between. CDR1 and CDR2 from the germline V gene are SGDLS and YYNGEE. This CDR3 contains 17 residues. CDR3 nucleotides: TGTGCCAGCAGTTCAAGAATCGGAGGCTCTAGCGACAATGAGCAGTTCTTC. Translation gives CASSSRIGGSSDNEQFF.

This clone has a handful of counts. In DNA, the CDR3 is TGTGCCACCCAAGAGGAGTATAATTCACCCCTCCACTTT. Its protein product is CATQEEYNSPLHF. This rearrangement joins TRBV2 to TRBJ1-6; no clear D. Germline V gives CDR1 SNHLY, CDR2 FYNNEI. There are 13 residues in the CDR3. Trimming took off 10 bases at V and 4 bases at J, with 11 bases between the two ends.

This chain links TRBV5-1 with TRBJ2-1; the D gene is possibly TRBD1 (7 bases). The ends were cut back, 2 bases at V and 8 bases at J, with 17 bases in the middle. The CDR3 contains 15 residues. Germline CDR1 is SGHRS and CDR2 is YFSETQ. The CDR3 protein is CASSFQGGQGDEQFF. CDR3 in DNA: TGCGCCAGCAGCTTCCAGGGGGGCCAGGGCGATGAGCAGTTCTTC.

V and J are TRBV24-1 and TRBJ2-3; 7 nucleotides line up with TRBD2. Germline-derived CDR1 and CDR2 are KGHDR and SFDVKD. V was clipped by 3 bases and J by 0 bases; unmatched bases: 5. This CDR3 spans 16 amino acids. The CDR3 DNA reads TGTGCCACCAGTGATGCGGGGGTTACTAGCACAGATACGCAGTATTTT. This encodes CATSDAGVTSTDTQYF.

The rearrangement joins TRBV28 to TRBJ2-3; D is unresolved. Germline CDR1 reads MDHEN; CDR2 reads SYDVKM. Trimming took 7 bases from V and 7 from J, leaving 15 bases between them. This CDR3 is built from 13 residues. The CDR3, as DNA: TGTGCCAGCATTGGAACCGGGTCAAATACGCAGTATTTT. This encodes CASIGTGSNTQYF.

This chain links TRBV3-1 (or the pseudogene TRBV3-2) with TRBJ2-3, with TRBD2 matching over 13 bases. The CDR3 extends over 16 amino acids. V gave up 6 bases and J gave up 7 bases; unmatched junction bases: 10. The germline gives CDR1 LGHDT, CDR2 YNNKEL (reference sequence). Written as DNA, the CDR3 is TGTGCCAGCAGTCATACTAGCGGGAGGGCCCGGTATACGCAGTATTTT. It encodes CASSHTSGRARYTQYF.

The chain couples TRBV7-9 to TRBJ2-6, with a tentative D call TRBD2 (6 bases). Trimming took 3 bases from V and 8 from J, leaving 17 bases between them. The CDR3 is made up of 16 amino acids. CDR1 and CDR2 (germline): SEHNR, FQNEAQ (reference sequence). CDR3: CASSFYGRGLTNVLTF. CDR3 nucleotide sequence: TGTGCCAGCAGCTTCTACGGGAGAGGGTTGACCAACGTCCTGACTTTC. Drawing the rest from reference TRBV7-9 and TRBJ2-6, the complete variable domain is DTGVSQNPRHKITKRGQNVTFRCDPISEHNRLYWYRQTLGQGPEFLTYFQNEAQLEKSRLLSDRFSAERPKGSFSTLEIQRTEQGDSAMYLCASSFYGRGLTNVLTFGAGSRLTVL.

The CDR3 region has the DNA TGTGCCAGCAGCTTGGGTACAGGGCAGGCTGGAAACACCATATATTTT. Translated: CASSLGTGQAGNTIYF. V and J are TRBV5-4 and TRBJ1-3, with a tentative D call TRBD1 (6 bases). The CDR3 runs 16 residues. Trimming left V 0 bases short and J 2 bases short, with 12 bases between. From germline, CDR1 is SGHNT and CDR2 YYREEE (reference sequence).

This clone occurred once. The chain uses TRBV19 and TRBJ2-1; D unresolved. The CDR3 totals 12 residues. In germline, CDR1 is LNHDA, CDR2 SQIVND (reference sequence). V was clipped by 3 bases and J by 6 bases, with 6 bases between them. The CDR3 spells CASSIGSNEQFF. The CDR3 nucleotides are TGTGCCAGTAGTATTGGTAGCAATGAGCAGTTCTTC. The complete variable domain, with remaining parts taken from reference TRBV19 and TRBJ2-1, reads DGGITQSPKYLFRKEGQNVTLSCEQNLNHDAMYWYRQDPGQGLRLIYYSQIVNDFQKGDIAEGYSVSREKKESFPLTVTSAQKNPTAFYLCASSIGSNEQFFGPGTRLTVL.

The genes are TRBV5-1 and TRBJ2-1, with D maybe TRBD2 (6 bases). The CDR3 extends over 15 amino acids. Trimming left V 2 bases short and J 0 bases short, with 9 bases between. Germline values: CDR1 SGHRS, CDR2 YFSETQ. DNA of the CDR3: TGCGCCAGCAGCTTAGGAGGGAGCTCCTACAATGAGCAGTTCTTC. Translated, it gives CASSLGGSSYNEQFF.

V usage is TRBV6-6 and J usage is TRBJ1-2; 7 nucleotides match TRBD1. Trimming cost V 5 bases and J 10 bases; bases outside gene matches: 13. The CDR3 is made up of 14 amino acids. Germline CDR1 is MNHNY and CDR2 is SVGAGI (reference sequence). The CDR3 region has the DNA TGTGCCAGCAGTCAAGGCATACAGGGGTTCGACTACACCTTC. Translating it yields CASSQGIQGFDYTF.

The rearrangement joins TRBV5-5 to TRBJ2-5, with D possibly TRBD1 on 6 matching bases. Per the germline V gene, CDR1 is SGHKS and CDR2 is YYEKEE (reference sequence). V gave up 3 bases and J gave up 3 bases, with 12 bases separating them. The CDR3 runs 14 residues. DNA of the CDR3: TGTGCCAGCAGCTACTGGACAGCAGAAGAGACCCAGTACTTC. Amino acids: CASSYWTAEETQYF.

The J gene is TRBJ2-1, the V gene TRBV4-1; D is ambiguous. This CDR3 has 11 residues. Trimming shortened V by 3 bases and J by 9 bases, and 6 bases separated the two germline ends. Germline V gives CDR1 MGHRA, CDR2 YSYEKL. The CDR3 spells CASSHDFEQFF. The CDR3 DNA is TGCGCCAGCAGCCATGACTTTGAGCAGTTCTTC.

The chain combines TRBV12-5 with TRBJ1-5; D is unclear. In germline, CDR1 is LGHNT, CDR2 FRNRAP. V lost 5 bases and J lost 7, with 15 bases in between. The CDR3 length is 14 residues. The CDR3 is CASGTDGSWQPQHF. The CDR3 DNA reads TGTGCTAGTGGTACAGACGGTTCGTGGCAGCCCCAGCATTTT.

This rearrangement joins TRBV6-5 to TRBJ2-7; TRBD1 matches at 7 bases. Per the germline V gene, CDR1 is MNHEY and CDR2 is SVGAGI. The CDR3 spans 12 residues. Germline trimming cut 7 bases from V and 7 bases from J; bases unmatched to any gene: 7. In DNA, the CDR3 is TGTGCCAGCAAAGACAGGGTCTGGGAGCAGTACTTC. This sequence encodes CASKDRVWEQYF.